This TCR beta chain was profiled in a study of T cell changes during pregnancy in multiple sclerosis. Only in-frame clones appear in the TCRdb table, and some are missing; sequencing was by immunoSEQ multiplex PCR. In the table there are about 40,000 clones, 80% to 95% of which are singletons. This CDR3 contains 13 residues. With 0 bases removed from V and 6 bases from J, the gap between germline ends came to 12 bases. Germline V gene sequence: CDR1 SQVTM, CDR2 ANQGSEA. This specimen consisted of CD8+ T cells from peripheral blood mononuclear cells, obtained in the first trimester of pregnancy. This chain joins TRBV29-1 and TRBJ2-7, with D possibly TRBD2 on 5 matching bases. The TCR sequence derives from a female donor with multiple sclerosis, enrolled in a pregnancy study. The CDR3 DNA sequence: TGCAGCGTTGAAGACCTGACTACTGGCGAGCAGTACTTC. The encoded protein is CSVEDLTTGEQYF.